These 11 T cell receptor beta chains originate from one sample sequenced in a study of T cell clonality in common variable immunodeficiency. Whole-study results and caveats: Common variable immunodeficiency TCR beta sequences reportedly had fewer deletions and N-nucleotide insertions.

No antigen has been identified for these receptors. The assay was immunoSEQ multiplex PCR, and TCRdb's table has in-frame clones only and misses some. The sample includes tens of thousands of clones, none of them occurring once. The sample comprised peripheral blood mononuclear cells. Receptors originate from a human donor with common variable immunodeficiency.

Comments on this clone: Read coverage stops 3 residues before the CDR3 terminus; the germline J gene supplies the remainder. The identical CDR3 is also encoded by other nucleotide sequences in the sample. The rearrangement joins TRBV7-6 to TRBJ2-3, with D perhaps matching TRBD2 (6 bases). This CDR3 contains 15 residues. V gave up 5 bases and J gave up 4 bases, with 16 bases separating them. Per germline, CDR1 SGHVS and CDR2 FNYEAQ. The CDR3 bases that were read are TGTGCCAGCAGCCCTACGGGACTTCGGGCAGATACG. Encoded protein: CASSPTGLRADT. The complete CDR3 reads CASSPTGLRADTQYF.

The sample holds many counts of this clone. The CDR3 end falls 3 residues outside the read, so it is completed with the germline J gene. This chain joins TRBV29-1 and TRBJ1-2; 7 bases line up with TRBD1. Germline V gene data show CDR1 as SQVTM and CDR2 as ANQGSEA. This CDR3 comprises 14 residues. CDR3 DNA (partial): TGCAGCGTTGAAGATGAGAGGGACAGACGGGCC. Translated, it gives CSVEDERDRRA. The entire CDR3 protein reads CSVEDERDRRAYTF.

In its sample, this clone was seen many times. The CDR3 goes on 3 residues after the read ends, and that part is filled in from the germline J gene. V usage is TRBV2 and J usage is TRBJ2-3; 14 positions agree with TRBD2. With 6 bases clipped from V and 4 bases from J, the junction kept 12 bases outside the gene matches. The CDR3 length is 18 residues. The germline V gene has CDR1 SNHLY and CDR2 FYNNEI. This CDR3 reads CASRSGLAGGLYPDTQYF. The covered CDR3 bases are TGTGCCAGCAGATCAGGACTAGCGGGAGGCCTTTACCCAGATACG.

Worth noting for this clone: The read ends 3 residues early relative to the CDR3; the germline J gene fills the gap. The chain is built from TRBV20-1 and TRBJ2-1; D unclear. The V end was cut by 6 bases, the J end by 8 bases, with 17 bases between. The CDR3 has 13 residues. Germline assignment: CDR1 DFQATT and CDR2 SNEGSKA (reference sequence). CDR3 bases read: TGCAGTGCCCGTGGGCCTCGAATCGATGAG. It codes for CSARGPRIDE. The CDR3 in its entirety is CSARGPRIDEQFF.

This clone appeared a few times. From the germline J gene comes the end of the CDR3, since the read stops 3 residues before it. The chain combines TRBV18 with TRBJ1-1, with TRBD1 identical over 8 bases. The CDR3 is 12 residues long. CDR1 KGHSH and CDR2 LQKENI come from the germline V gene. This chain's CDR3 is CASSTGTGDAFF. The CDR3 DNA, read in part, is TGTGCCAGCTCAACCGGGACAGGAGAT.

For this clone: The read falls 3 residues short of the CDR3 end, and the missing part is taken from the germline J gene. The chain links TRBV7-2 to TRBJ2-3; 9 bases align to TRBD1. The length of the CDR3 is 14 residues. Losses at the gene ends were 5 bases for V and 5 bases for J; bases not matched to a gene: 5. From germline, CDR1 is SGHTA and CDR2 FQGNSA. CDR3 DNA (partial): TGTGCCAGCAGCGTACAGGGGGCAAAAGATACG. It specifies CASSVQGAKDT. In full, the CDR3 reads CASSVQGAKDTQYF.

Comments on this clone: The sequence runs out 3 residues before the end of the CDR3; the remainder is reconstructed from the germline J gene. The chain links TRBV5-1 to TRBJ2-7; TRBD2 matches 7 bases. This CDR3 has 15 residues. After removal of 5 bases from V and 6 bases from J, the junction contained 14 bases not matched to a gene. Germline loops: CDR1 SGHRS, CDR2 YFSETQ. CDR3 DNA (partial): TGCGCCAGCAGTGGAGTAGCTAGCGGACCCTCCGAG. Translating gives CASSGVASGPSE. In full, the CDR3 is CASSGVASGPSEQYF. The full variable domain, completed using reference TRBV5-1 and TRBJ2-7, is KAGVTQTPRYLIKTRGQQVTLSCSPISGHRSVSWYQQTPGQGLQFLFEYFSETQRNKGNFPGRFSGRQFSNSRSEMNVSTLELGDSALYLCASSGVASGPSEQYFGPGTRLTVT.

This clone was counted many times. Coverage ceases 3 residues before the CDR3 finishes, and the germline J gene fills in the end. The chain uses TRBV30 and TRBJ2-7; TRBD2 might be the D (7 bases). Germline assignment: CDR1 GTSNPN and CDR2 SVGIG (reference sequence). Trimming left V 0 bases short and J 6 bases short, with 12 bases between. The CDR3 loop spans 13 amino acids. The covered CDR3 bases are TGTGCCTGGAGTGTAATAAGGGGGGGCGAG. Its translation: CAWSVIRGGE. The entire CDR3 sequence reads CAWSVIRGGEQYF.

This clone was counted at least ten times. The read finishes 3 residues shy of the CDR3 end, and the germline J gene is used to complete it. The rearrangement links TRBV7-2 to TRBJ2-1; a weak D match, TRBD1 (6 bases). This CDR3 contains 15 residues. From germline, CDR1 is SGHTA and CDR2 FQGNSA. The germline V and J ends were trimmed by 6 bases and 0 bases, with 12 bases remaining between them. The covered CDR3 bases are TGTGCCAGCAGGGTTACAGGGAGCTCCTACAATGAG. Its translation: CASRVTGSSYNE. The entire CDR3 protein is CASRVTGSSYNEQFF.

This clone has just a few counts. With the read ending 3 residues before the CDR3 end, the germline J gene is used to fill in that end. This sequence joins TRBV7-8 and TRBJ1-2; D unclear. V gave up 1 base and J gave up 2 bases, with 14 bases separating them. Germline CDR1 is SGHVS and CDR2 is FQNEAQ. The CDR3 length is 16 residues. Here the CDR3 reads CASSLVGEGPNYGYTF. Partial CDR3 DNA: TGTGCCAGCAGCTTAGTCGGAGAAGGGCCCAACTATGGC.

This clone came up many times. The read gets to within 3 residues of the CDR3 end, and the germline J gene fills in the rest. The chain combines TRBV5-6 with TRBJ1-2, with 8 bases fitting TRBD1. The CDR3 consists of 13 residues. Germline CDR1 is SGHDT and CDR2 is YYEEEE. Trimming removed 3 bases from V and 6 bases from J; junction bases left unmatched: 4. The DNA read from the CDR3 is TGTGCCAGCAGCTGGGGACAGGAGGATGGC. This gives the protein CASSWGQEDG. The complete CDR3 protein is CASSWGQEDGYTF.